The text below deals with one T cell receptor beta chain. Its antigen is not known. The data derive from a study of shared clonotypes between healthy human individuals. Study outcomes and limitations: Naive subsets, compared against memory subsets, generally had larger estimated richness values. Between four donors, naive CD4 clonotypes were shared at a level of about 5%. Incompleteness in sorted-subset sequencing, despite large depth, was shown by rarefaction.

The naive CD8 population came from CD45RO-negative cells selected for CCR7, without terminally differentiated effector memory CD45RA+ cells. There were no recent acute infections or vaccinations among the donors, who were healthy HIV-negative adults. Here immunoSEQ multiplex PCR was the method, and the copy in TCRdb shows in-frame clones only, minus some. There are roughly 2.1 million clones in the sample; around 93% occur only once, and over 1.5% lies in the top ten. Unmatched junction bases numbered 7, after V lost 1 base and J lost 4 bases. The CDR3 has 15 residues. In germline, CDR1 is SGHTA, CDR2 FQGNSA.

This TCR came from a man younger than 35 in good health. Some clones in this sample may be carry-over from other donors' samples. The sample comprised naive CD8+ T cells from PBMCs. This chain connects TRBV7-2 to TRBJ2-7; 7 bases are a match to TRBD2. The CDR3 sequence: CASSLGGGLTYEQYF. CDR3 bases: TGTGCCAGCAGCTTAGGCGGGGGACTTACTTACGAGCAGTACTTC.